This TCR beta chain was identified in a study of OX40 agonist ivuxolimab in advanced cancers. Study information: Ivuxolimab, which is an agonistic anti-OX40 (CD134) antibody, was administered to the patients. Patients were around 83% male with ages about 23 to 90, mean 60. Whole-study findings and limits: Dose levels from 0.1 to 3.0 mg/kg saw CD4+ and CD8+ blood T cells expand clonally by week 6. Certain nonresponders additionally had low normalized T-cell clonal expansion.

The CDR3 loop spans 12 amino acids. Trimming took off 5 bases at V and 5 bases at J, with 7 bases between the two ends. Germline V gene data show CDR1 as SGHTA and CDR2 as FQGTGA. On this clone itself: The antigen is unknown.

Using immunoSEQ multiplex PCR, the repertoire was profiled, and TCRdb retains in-frame clones only, with some absent. The profile covers 95,000 to 100,000 clones, with about 79% appearing a single time and roughly 1.6% taken by the ten largest. V and J are TRBV7-3 and TRBJ2-1, with no clear D. The material sequenced was CD4+ or CD8+ T cells sorted from blood, taken in a trial of the OX40 agonist ivuxolimab. This clonotype was sampled from an adult with an advanced solid tumor such as melanoma, head and neck, liver or kidney cancer. CDR3 DNA sequence: TGTGCCAGCAGCCTAGAGGACAATGAGCAGTTCTTC. This codes for CASSLEDNEQFF.